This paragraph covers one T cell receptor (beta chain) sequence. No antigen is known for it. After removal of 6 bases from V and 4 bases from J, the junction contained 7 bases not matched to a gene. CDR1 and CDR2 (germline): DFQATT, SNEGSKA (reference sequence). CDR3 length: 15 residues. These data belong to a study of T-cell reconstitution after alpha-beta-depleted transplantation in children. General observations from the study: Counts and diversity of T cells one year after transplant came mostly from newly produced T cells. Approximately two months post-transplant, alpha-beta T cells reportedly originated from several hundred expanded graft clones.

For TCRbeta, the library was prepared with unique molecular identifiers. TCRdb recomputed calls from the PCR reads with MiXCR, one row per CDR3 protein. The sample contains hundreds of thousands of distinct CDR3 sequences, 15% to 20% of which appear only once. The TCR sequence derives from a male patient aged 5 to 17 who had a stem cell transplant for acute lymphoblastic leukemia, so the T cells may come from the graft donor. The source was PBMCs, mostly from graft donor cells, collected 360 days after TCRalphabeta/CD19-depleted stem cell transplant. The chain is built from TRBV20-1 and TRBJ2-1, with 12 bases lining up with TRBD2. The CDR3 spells CSATAGTSGYNEQFF. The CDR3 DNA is TGCAGTGCCACTGCCGGGACTAGCGGGTACAATGAGCAGTTCTTC.